This TCR beta chain was recorded in a study of shared clonotypes between healthy human individuals. Study-wide findings and caveats: It was the few donors that limited the genetic and exposure-history diversity represented.

As regards this clone: What it binds is unknown.

Deep-level running was used for the assay. Using immunoSEQ multiplex PCR, the repertoire was profiled, and TCRdb retains in-frame clones only, with some absent. The sample carries about 2 million clones, 85% to 95% recorded once. It was into CD45RA+ naive and CD45RA-negative memory subsets that the CD4+ cells were split. The CDR3 is made up of 16 amino acids. V dropped 8 bases and J dropped 5; count of bases not matched to a gene: 13. Germline-derived CDR1 and CDR2 are WSHSY and SAAADI. This chain connects TRBV10-2 to TRBJ2-5, with 11 bases fitting TRBD1. This clonotype was sampled from a man between 18 and 35 years old in good health. Sequencing used naive CD4+ T cells sorted from blood. This sample's subset: CD45RA+ positively selected. CDR3 protein: CASLRKDRGHRETQYF. The CDR3 nucleotides read TGCGCCAGCCTTAGAAAGGACAGGGGGCATCGGGAGACCCAGTACTTC.